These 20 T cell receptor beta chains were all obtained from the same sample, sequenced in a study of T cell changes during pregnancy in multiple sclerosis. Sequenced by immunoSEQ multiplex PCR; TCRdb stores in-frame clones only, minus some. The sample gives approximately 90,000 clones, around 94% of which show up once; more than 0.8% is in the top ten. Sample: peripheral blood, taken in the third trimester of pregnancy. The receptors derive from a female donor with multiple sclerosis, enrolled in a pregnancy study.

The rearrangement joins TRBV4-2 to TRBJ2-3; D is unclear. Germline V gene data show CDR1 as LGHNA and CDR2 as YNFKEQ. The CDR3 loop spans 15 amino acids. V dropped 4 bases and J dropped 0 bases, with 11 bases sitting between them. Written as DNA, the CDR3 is TGTGCCAGCAGCCGTACCGAAGAGAGCACAGATACGCAGTATTTT. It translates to CASSRTEESTDTQYF.

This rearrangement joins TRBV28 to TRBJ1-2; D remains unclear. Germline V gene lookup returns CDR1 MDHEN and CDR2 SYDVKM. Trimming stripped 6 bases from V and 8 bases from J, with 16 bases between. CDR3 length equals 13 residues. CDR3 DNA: TGTGCCAGCAGCCCCTTGAGGATAAGGGGCTACACCTTC. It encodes CASSPLRIRGYTF.

This CDR3 is CASNFRTSGSYEQYF. CDR3 in DNA: TGTGCCAGCAATTTCCGGACTAGCGGCTCCTACGAGCAGTACTTC. The rearrangement joins TRBV2 to TRBJ2-7, with 10 bases lining up with TRBD2. This CDR3 comprises 15 residues. V was clipped by 7 bases and J by 0 bases; unmatched bases: 6. The germline V gene has CDR1 SNHLY and CDR2 FYNNEI.

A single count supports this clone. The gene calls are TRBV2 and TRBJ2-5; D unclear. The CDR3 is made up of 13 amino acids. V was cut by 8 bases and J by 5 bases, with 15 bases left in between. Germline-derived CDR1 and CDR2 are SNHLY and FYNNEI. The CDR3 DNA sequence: TGTGCCAGCGAAACCCCCGAGTGGGAGACCCAGTACTTC. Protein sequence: CASETPEWETQYF. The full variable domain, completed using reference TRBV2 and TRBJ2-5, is EPEVTQTPSHQVTQMGQEVILRCVPISNHLYFYWYRQILGQKVEFLVSFYNNEISEKSEIFDDQFSVERPDGSNFTLKIRSTKLEDSAMYFCASETPEWETQYFGPGTRLLVL.

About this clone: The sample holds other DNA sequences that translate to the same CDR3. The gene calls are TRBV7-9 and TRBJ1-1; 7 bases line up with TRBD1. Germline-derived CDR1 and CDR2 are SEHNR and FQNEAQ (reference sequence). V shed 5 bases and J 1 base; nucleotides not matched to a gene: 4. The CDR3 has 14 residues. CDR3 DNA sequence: TGTGCCAGCAGCCTAGGACAGGCGAACACTGAAGCTTTCTTT. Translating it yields CASSLGQANTEAFF.

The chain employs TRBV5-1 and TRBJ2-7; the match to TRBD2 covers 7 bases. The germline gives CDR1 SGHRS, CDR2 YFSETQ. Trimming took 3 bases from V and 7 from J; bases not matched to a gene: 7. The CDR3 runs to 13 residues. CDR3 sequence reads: CASSSIRLAEQYF. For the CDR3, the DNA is TGCGCCAGCAGCTCCATACGACTAGCTGAGCAGTACTTC. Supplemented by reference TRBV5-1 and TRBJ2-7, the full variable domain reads KAGVTQTPRYLIKTRGQQVTLSCSPISGHRSVSWYQQTPGQGLQFLFEYFSETQRNKGNFPGRFSGRQFSNSRSEMNVSTLELGDSALYLCASSSIRLAEQYFGPGTRLTVT.

Here the CDR3 reads CASSHERETGTGELFF. The CDR3 bases are TGTGCCAGCAGCCATGAGCGGGAGACAGGCACCGGGGAGCTGTTTTTT. V usage is TRBV4-2 and J usage is TRBJ2-2, with 8 bases fitting TRBD2. V shed 3 bases and J 4 bases; nucleotides not matched to a gene: 7. CDR3 length equals 16 residues. The germline CDR1 and CDR2 sequences are LGHNA and YNFKEQ.

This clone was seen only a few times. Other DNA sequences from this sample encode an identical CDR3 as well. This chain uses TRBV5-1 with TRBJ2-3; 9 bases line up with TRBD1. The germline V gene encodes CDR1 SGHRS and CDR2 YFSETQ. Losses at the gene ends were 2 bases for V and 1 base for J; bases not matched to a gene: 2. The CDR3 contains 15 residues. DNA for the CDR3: TGCGCCAGCAGCTTACAGGGGGCGGGCACAGATACGCAGTATTTT. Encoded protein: CASSLQGAGTDTQYF.

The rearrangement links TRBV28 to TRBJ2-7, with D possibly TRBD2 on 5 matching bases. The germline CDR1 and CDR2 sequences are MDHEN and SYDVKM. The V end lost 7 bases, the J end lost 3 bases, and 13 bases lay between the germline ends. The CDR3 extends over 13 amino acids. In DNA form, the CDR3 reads TGTGCCAGCACAACCCCGGGGTACTACGAGCAGTACTTC. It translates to CASTTPGYYEQYF.

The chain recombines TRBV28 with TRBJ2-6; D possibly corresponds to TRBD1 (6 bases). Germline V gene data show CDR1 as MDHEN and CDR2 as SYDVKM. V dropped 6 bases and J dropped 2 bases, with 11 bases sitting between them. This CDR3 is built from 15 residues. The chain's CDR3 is CASSRRGAGANVLTF. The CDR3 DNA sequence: TGTGCCAGCAGCCGCAGGGGAGCTGGGGCCAACGTCCTGACTTTC.

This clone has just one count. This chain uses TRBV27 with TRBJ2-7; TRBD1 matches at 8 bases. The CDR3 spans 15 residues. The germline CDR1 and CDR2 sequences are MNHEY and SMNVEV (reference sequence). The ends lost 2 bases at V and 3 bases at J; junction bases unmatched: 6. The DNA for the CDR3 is TGTGCCAGCAGTTTAGAGGAGACAGGGGTCTACGAGCAGTACTTC. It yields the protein CASSLEETGVYEQYF.

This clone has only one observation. The CDR3 DNA reads as TGTGCCAGCAGTTTTGGGGACAGGGGTTACGAGCAGTACTTC. Protein product: CASSFGDRGYEQYF. The V and J genes are TRBV27 and TRBJ2-7; TRBD1 matches at 10 bases. CDR3 length: 14 amino acids. V lost 3 bases and J lost 4; bases outside the gene matches: 3. Germline values: CDR1 MNHEY, CDR2 SMNVEV (reference sequence).

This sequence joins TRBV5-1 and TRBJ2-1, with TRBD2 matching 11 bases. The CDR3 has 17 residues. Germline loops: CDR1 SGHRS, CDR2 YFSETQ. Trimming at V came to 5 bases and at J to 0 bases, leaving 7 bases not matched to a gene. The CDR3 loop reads CASRDPTSGSSYNEQFF. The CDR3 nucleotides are TGCGCCAGCAGGGACCCCACTAGCGGGAGCTCCTACAATGAGCAGTTCTTC.

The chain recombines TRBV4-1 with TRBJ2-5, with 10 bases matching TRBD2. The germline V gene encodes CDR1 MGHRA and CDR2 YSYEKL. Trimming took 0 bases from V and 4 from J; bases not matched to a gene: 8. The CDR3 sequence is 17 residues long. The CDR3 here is CASSQDPSGSRGETQYF. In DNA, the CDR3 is TGCGCCAGCAGCCAAGACCCTAGCGGGAGTCGGGGAGAGACCCAGTACTTC.

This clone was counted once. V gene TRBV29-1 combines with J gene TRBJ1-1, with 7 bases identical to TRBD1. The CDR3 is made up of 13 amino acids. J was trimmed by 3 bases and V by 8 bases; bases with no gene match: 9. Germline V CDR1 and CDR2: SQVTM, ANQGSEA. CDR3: CSLSDRTDTEAFF. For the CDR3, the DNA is TGCAGCTTGTCGGACAGGACGGACACTGAAGCTTTCTTT.

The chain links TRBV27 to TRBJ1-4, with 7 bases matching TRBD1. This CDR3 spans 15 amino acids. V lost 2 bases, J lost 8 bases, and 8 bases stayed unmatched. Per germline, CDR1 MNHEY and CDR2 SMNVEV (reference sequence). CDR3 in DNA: TGTGCCAGCAGTTTAGCAGACAGGGTTAGGGAAAAACTGTTTTTT. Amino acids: CASSLADRVREKLFF.

In DNA form, the CDR3 reads TGTGCCAGCACCGGAGGGGTCCCAGAGACCCAGTACTTC. It translates to CASTGGVPETQYF. The chain employs TRBV6-1 and TRBJ2-5; TRBD2 is a possible D gene (6 bases). The germline V and J ends were trimmed by 7 bases and 4 bases, with 13 bases remaining between them. The CDR3 has 13 residues. CDR1 is MNHNS and CDR2 is SASEGT in the germline V gene.

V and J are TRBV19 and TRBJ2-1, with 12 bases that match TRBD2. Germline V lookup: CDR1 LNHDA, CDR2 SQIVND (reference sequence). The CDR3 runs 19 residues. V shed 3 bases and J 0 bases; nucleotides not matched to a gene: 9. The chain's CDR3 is CASSIVTSGSPSSYNEQFF. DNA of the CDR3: TGTGCCAGTAGTATCGTGACTAGCGGGAGCCCTAGCTCCTACAATGAGCAGTTCTTC. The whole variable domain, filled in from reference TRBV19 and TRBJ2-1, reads DGGITQSPKYLFRKEGQNVTLSCEQNLNHDAMYWYRQDPGQGLRLIYYSQIVNDFQKGDIAEGYSVSREKKESFPLTVTSAQKNPTAFYLCASSIVTSGSPSSYNEQFFGPGTRLTVL.

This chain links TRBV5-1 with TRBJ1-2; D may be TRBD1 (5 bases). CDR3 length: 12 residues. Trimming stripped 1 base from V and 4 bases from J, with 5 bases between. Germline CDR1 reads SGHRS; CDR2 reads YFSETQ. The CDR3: CASSLQGYGYTF. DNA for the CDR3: TGCGCCAGCAGCTTGCAGGGCTATGGCTACACCTTC.

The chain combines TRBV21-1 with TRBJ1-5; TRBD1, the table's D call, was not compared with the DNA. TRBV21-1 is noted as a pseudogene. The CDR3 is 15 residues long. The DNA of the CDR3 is TGTGCCAGCAGCAAAAGACAGGGGGCAAATCAGCCCCAGCATTTT. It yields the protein CASSKRQGANQPQHF.